Sequencing of this T cell receptor beta chain was carried out in a study of OX40 agonist ivuxolimab in advanced cancers. Study-wide results and limits: Some nonresponders also had low normalized T-cell clonal expansion.

The assay was immunoSEQ multiplex PCR, and TCRdb's table has in-frame clones only and misses some. Seen here are around 35,000 clones, approximately 84% observed once, and the top ten hold roughly 21%. On this clone: Antigen specificity is unknown.

Germline CDR1 reads LGHNA; CDR2 reads YNFKEQ. With 3 bases removed from V and 4 bases from J, the gap between germline ends came to 12 bases. CDR3 size: 14 residues. The chain employs TRBV4-2 and TRBJ1-1; D uncertain. Source: CD4+ or CD8+ T cells sorted from blood, taken in a trial of the OX40 agonist ivuxolimab. This receptor was obtained from an adult with an advanced solid tumor such as melanoma, head and neck, liver or kidney cancer. The CDR3: CASSQKPGGTEAFF. CDR3 nucleotides: TGTGCCAGCAGCCAGAAACCCGGCGGCACTGAAGCTTTCTTT.